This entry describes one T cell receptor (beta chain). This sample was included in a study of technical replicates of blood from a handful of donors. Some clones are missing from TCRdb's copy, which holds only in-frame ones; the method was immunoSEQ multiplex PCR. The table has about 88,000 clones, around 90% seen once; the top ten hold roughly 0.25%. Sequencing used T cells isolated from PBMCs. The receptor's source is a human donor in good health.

The CDR3 protein is CASLGDTSPNEQFF. The DNA for the CDR3 is TGTGCCAGCCTCGGCGACACGTCCCCGAATGAGCAGTTCTTC. V usage is TRBV7-9 and J usage is TRBJ2-1; D remains ambiguous. Germline CDR1 and CDR2: SEHNR and FQNEAQ (reference sequence). V lost 8 bases and J lost 7, with 18 bases in between. This CDR3 comprises 14 residues.